One TCR beta chain is described in this entry. Its antigen is currently not known. Qualities for individual bases were not recorded, and no much larger clone is one base off. The germline V gene supplies CDR1 MNHGY and CDR2 SAAAGT. Inclusive of the bounding cysteine and phenylalanine, the CDR3 is 13 residues long. The DNA shown is the 39-base CDR3, in frame from base 1. No treatment had been received by any patient before thyroid surgery. Patient clinical samples collected from the early 2010s to the late 2010s were retrospectively analysed using T-cell receptor beta sequencing. The library was obtained by PCR. Instrument on record: Illumina HiSeq 4000. The TCR beta-chain CDR3 region of each patient was profiled by high-throughput sequencing. In the authors' own workflow: CDR3 differences across clinicopathological groups were used to build a classifier for discriminating distant-metastatic papillary thyroid cancer patients. The Shannon index was used to measure repertoire diversity, and the Morisita-Horn index was used to measure how similar tumor and blood repertoires were. Using fastp at Q25 and MiXCR, TCRdb reprocessed the public reads and kept productive beta chains. TCRdb, not the original authors, processed these V and J calls. The sample includes some 55,000 clones, with roughly 30% observed a single time. The ten largest clones capture 15% to 20% of the sample.

The data were taken from a study of metastatic and nonmetastatic thyroid tumors (dated by TCRdb to about 2020). For context, the study as a whole: Repertoires were compared across peripheral blood and tumor or nodule tissue samples from malignant and benign thyroid patients.

What the authors observed across the whole study: In both blood and tumor samples, TCR beta diversity was reported to be significantly higher in malignant tumors than in benign nodules.

The sequenced material came from blood. This sequence originates from a female donor with papillary thyroid cancer or a benign thyroid nodule (not recorded which). Some clones in this sample may be carry-over from other donors' samples. The rearrangement combines TRBV6-8 with TRBJ1-2, and possibly TRBD1, on 5 matching bases. The nucleotide sequence is TGTGCACGCATTTCCGGGACGGTAGATGGCTACACCTTC. Translated, it reads CARISGTVDGYTF.